This T cell receptor (beta chain) came from a study of blood T cell repertoires in COVID-19. This table comes from immunoSEQ multiplex PCR, and its TCRdb copy is limited to in-frame clones, with some not included. Of around 50,000 clones listed, more than 75% are singletons. Trimming cost V 0 bases and J 4 bases, with 6 bases left between them. This CDR3 is built from 14 residues. Germline assignment: CDR1 SGHNT and CDR2 YENEEA. This clone was picked up a small number of times. The TCR was taken from a woman in her forties or fifties with acute COVID-19. The chain links TRBV11-3 to TRBJ1-4, with D uncertain. Material: PBMCs or T cells enriched from blood (not recorded which). The CDR3 here is CASSLDRNNEKLFF. The CDR3, as DNA: TGTGCCAGCAGCTTAGACAGAAATAATGAAAAACTGTTTTTT.